The clone carrying this T cell receptor (beta chain) has a handful of counts. Its specificity is not known. This specimen comes from a study of CD8 T cells in ankylosing spondylitis. Overall study findings and caveats: CD8+ by phenotype, disease-linked clones were relatively rare in peripheral blood. There were earlier reports of some motif variants in reactive arthritis synovial fluid and blood. Disease-linked clones reportedly showed significant enrichment in matched ankylosing spondylitis synovial fluid.

Making use of molecular barcodes, quantitative 5'-RACE generated TCR beta libraries. TCRdb used MiXCR to reprocess the 5' RACE reads, holding one entry per CDR3 protein. Of tens of thousands of distinct CDR3 sequences in the sample, approximately 8% were seen once. The sample consisted of blood, either unsorted or a sorted T cell fraction (not recorded which). The sequence was obtained from a female donor with ankylosing spondylitis or in good health (not recorded which).

The CDR3 protein is CASSRDLAGANVLTF. The CDR3 nucleotides are TGTGCCAGCAGCCGGGACTTAGCTGGGGCCAACGTCCTGACTTTC. The chain couples TRBV27 to TRBJ2-6; maybe TRBD2 (6 bases). V was cut by 6 bases and J by 2 bases, with 11 bases left in between. Germline V CDR1 and CDR2: MNHEY, SMNVEV (reference sequence). The CDR3 contains 15 residues.